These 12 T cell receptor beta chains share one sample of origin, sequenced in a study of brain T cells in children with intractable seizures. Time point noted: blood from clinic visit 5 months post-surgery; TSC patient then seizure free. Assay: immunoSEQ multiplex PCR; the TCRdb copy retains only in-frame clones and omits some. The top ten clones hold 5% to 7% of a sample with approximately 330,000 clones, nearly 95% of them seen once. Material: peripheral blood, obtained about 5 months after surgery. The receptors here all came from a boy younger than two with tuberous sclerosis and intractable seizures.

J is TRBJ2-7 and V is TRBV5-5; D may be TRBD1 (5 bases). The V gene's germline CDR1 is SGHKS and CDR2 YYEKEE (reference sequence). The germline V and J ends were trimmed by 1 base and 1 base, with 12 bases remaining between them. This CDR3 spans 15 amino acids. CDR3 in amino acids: CASSLLVQGSYEQYF. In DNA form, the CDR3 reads TGTGCCAGCAGCTTGTTGGTTCAGGGTTCCTACGAGCAGTACTTC.

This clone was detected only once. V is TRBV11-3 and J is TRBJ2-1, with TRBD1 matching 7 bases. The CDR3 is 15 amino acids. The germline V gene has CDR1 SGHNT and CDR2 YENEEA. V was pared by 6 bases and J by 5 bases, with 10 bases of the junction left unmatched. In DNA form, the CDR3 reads TGTGCCAGCAGTTCACCGGGACAGCGAAACAATGAGCAGTTCTTC. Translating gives CASSSPGQRNNEQFF.

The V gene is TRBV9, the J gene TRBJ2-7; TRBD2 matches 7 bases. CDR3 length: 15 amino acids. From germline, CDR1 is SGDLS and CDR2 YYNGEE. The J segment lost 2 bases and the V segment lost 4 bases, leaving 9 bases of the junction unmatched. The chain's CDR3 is CASSPSGGSPYEQYF. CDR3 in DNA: TGTGCCAGCAGCCCATCCGGGGGGTCCCCCTACGAGCAGTACTTC.

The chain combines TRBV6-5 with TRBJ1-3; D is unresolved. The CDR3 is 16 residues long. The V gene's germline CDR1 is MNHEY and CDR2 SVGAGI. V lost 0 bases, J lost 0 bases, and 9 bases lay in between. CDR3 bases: TGTGCCAGCAGTTACTCCGGGGAAATCTCTGGAAACACCATATATTTT. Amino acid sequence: CASSYSGEISGNTIYF.

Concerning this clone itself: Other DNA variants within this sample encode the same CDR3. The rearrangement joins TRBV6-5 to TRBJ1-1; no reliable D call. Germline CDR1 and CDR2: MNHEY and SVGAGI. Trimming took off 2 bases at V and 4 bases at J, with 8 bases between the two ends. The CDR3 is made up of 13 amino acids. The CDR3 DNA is TGTGCCAGCAGTTACCAAGATCTCACTGAAGCTTTCTTT. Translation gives CASSYQDLTEAFF.

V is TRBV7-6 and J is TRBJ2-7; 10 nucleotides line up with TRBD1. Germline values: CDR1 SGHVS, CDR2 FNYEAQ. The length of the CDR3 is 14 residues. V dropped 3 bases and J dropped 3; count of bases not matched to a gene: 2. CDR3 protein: CASSFGQGDYEQYF. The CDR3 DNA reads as TGTGCCAGCAGCTTCGGACAGGGGGACTACGAGCAGTACTTC.

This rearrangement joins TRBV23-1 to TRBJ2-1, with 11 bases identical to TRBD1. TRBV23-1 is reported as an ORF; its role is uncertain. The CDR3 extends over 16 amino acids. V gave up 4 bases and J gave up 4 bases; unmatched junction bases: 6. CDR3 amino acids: CASSRAGQGVYNEQFF. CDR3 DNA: TGCGCCAGCAGTCGTGCGGGACAGGGGGTATACAATGAGCAGTTCTTC.

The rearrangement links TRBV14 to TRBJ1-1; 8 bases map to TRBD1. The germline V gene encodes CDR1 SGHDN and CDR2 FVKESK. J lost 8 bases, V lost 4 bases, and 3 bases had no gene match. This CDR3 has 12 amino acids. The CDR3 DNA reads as TGTGCCAGCAGCCGTTCAGGGGGCGAAGCTTTCTTT. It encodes CASSRSGGEAFF.

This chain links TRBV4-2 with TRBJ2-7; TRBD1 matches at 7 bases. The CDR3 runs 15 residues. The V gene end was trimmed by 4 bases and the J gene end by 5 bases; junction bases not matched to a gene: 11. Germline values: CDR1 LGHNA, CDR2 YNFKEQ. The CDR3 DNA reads TGTGCCAGCAGCCCGGTCGACAGGGATAATCACGAGCAGTACTTC. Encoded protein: CASSPVDRDNHEQYF.

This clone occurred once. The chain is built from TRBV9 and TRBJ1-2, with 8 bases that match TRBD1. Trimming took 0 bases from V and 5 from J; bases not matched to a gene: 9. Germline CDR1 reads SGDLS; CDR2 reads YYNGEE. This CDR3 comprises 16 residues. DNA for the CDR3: TGTGCCAGCAGCGTAGGGACTCAGGGGGCAGGATATGGCTACACCTTC. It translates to CASSVGTQGAGYGYTF.

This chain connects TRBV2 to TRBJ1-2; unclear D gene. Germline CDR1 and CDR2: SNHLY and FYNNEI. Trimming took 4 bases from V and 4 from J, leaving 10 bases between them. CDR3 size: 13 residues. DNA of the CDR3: TGTGCCAGCAGTGGCATGGGCGGCTATGGCTACACCTTC. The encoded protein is CASSGMGGYGYTF.

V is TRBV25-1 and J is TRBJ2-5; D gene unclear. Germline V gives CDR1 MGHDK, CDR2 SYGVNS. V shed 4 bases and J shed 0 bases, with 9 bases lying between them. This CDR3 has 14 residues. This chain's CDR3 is CASSALDYQETQYF. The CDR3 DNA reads TGTGCCAGCAGTGCTCTGGATTACCAAGAGACCCAGTACTTC. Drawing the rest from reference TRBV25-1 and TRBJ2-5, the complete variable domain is EADIYQTPRYLVIGTGKKITLECSQTMGHDKMYWYQQDPGMELHLIHYSYGVNSTEKGDLSSESTVSRIRTEHFPLTLESARPSHTSQYLCASSALDYQETQYFGPGTRLLVL.